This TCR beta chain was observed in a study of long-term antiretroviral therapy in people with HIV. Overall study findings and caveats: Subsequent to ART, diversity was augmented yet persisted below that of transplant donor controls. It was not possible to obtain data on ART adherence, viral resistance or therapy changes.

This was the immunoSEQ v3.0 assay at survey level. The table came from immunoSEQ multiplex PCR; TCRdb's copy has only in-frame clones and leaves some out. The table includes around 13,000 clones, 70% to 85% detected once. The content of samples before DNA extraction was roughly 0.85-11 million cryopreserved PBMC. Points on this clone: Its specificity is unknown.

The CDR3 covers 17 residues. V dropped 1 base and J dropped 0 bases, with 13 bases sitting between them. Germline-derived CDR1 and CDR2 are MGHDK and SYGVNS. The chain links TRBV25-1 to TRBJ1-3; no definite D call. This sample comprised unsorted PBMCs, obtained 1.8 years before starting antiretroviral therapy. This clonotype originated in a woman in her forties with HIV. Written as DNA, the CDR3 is TGTGCCAGCAGTGAATCGAACCGATACATCTCTGGAAACACCATATATTTT. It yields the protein CASSESNRYISGNTIYF.